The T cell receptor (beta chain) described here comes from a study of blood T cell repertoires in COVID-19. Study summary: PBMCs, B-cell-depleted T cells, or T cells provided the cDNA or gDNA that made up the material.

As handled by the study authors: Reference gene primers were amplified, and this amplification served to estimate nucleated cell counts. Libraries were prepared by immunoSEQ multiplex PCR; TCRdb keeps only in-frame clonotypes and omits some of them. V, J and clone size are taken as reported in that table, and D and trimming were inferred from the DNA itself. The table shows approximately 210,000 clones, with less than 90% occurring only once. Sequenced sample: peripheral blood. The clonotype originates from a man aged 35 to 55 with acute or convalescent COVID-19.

The CDR3 DNA sequence: TGTGCCAGCAGCCCCTCCAGGGGCTACACCTTC. Its translation: CASSPSRGYTF. The rearrangement uses TRBV6-6 and TRBJ1-2; no reliable D call. This CDR3 is built from 11 residues. V lost 6 bases and J lost 8, with 10 bases in between. Per germline, CDR1 MNHNY and CDR2 SVGAGI (reference sequence).